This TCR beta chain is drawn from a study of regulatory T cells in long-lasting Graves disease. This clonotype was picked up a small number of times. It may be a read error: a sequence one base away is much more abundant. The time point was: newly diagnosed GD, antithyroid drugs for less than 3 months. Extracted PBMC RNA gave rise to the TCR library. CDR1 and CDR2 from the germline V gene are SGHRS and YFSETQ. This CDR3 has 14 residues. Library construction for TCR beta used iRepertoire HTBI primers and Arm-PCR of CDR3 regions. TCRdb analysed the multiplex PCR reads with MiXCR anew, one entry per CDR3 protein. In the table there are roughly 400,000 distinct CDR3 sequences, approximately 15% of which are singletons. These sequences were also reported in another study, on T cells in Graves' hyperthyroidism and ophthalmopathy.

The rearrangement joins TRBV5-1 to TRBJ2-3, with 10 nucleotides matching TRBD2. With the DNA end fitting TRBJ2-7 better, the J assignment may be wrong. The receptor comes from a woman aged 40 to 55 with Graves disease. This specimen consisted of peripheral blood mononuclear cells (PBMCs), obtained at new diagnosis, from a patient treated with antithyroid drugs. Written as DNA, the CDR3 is TGCACCAGCAGCTCCGGGACTAGCGCCTACGAGCAGTACTTC. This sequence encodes CTSSSGTSAYEQYF.